The clone carrying this T cell receptor (beta chain) has only a few counts. As yet, its antigen is unknown. The sample is drawn from a study of T-cell memory formation after mild COVID-19. As for the study in general: Largely, the TCR clusters proved donor specific. Study outcomes and limitations: Clonal second-wave expansions that peaked on day 37 had unconfirmed SARS-CoV-2 specificity. Balance between CD4 and CD8 was seen in clones contracting day 15 to 85, and a CD4+ lean was seen in later expanders.

Per the germline V gene, CDR1 is SNHLY and CDR2 is FYNNEI. The junction had 7 bases not matched to a gene; V was cut back by 6 bases and J by 2 bases. The CDR3 extends over 14 amino acids. Constant-segment primers served in 5'RACE that generated TCR alpha and TCR beta cDNA libraries bearing sample barcodes and UMIs. TCRdb re-derived calls from the 5' RACE reads in MiXCR, one entry per CDR3 protein. The sample carries approximately 180,000 distinct CDR3 sequences, more than 15% recorded once. This chain links TRBV2 with TRBJ2-7; 7 nucleotides agree with TRBD1. The sample consisted of PBMCs or a T cell subset sorted from them (not recorded which). The source of this sequence is an adult woman who had mild COVID-19 (a few samples of this study predate the infection). Cell type and time point are not known. CDR3 sequence: CASRPQGTTYEQYF. The CDR3 DNA reads TGTGCCAGCAGACCACAGGGGACAACCTACGAGCAGTACTTC.